The present entry profiles one T cell receptor (beta chain) with its context. Its antigen is unknown. The sample belongs to a study of cytomegalovirus exposure and HLA in healthy donors. The trim removed 1 base at V and 3 bases at J, leaving 9 bases unmatched. CDR3 length: 17 amino acids. CDR1 is SGHKS, CDR2 YYEKEE, per germline (reference sequence). The primer mix had 60 Vbeta and 13 Jbeta primers. Original methodology: Counted up in a later analysis, unique TCR beta chains came to some 75 million, with about 9.9 million shared. The assay was immunoSEQ multiplex PCR, and TCRdb's table has in-frame clones only and misses some. That table supplies the V and J calls and clone size; D and trimming were determined from the DNA. The sample consists of more than 90,000 clones, roughly 68% of them appearing once. Findings of the study overall: Certain indistinguishable V segments, among them TRBV6-2 and TRBV6-3, were excluded. The records held CMV serostatus as the only immune exposure information.

The receptor was isolated from a man aged 30-40 years in good health and CMV-seropositive. The V call is TRBV5-5, the J call TRBJ2-1; the match to TRBD2 covers 8 bases. The sample consisted of PBMCs. DNA of the CDR3: TGTGCCAGCAGCTTGAAGGAAGGGACTAGGTACTACAATGAGCAGTTCTTC. Protein sequence: CASSLKEGTRYYNEQFF.